The 19 T cell receptor beta chains below come from one sample, sequenced in a study of blood T cell repertoires in COVID-19. The table came from immunoSEQ multiplex PCR; TCRdb's copy has only in-frame clones and leaves some out. The sample yields tens of thousands of clones, 75% to 95% seen once. The specimen was peripheral blood. The receptors stem from a woman aged 70 to 79 with active COVID-19.

The chain recombines TRBV27 with TRBJ1-1; D possibly corresponds to TRBD1 (6 bases). V lost 0 bases and J 1 base, leaving 12 bases between the germline ends. This CDR3 has 16 amino acids. Per germline, CDR1 MNHEY and CDR2 SMNVEV (reference sequence). CDR3 DNA: TGTGCCAGCAGTTTATCCCCCGGGACAAAGAACACTGAAGCTTTCTTT. This sequence encodes CASSLSPGTKNTEAFF.

The V and J genes are TRBV5-1 and TRBJ2-7; 7 bases line up with TRBD2. V lost 4 bases, J lost 0 bases, and 7 bases stayed unmatched. The germline V gene encodes CDR1 SGHRS and CDR2 YFSETQ. The CDR3 length is 15 residues. CDR3: CASSRGDGSSYEQYF. CDR3 bases: TGCGCCAGCAGCCGGGGGGACGGTAGCTCCTACGAGCAGTACTTC.

This chain uses TRBV28 with TRBJ2-7, with 8 bases aligning to TRBD2. Germline CDR1 and CDR2: MDHEN and SYDVKM. The CDR3 consists of 13 residues. Losses at the gene ends were 4 bases for V and 7 bases for J; bases not matched to a gene: 6. The CDR3 DNA is TGTGCCAGCAGTTCCGGGGGGGCGCGTGAGCAGTACTTC. It yields the protein CASSSGGAREQYF.

The V and J genes are TRBV18 and TRBJ2-1; 7 nucleotides agree with TRBD1. Unmatched junction bases numbered 8, after V lost 2 bases and J lost 10 bases. From germline, CDR1 is KGHSH and CDR2 LQKENI. This CDR3 region has 14 residues. The CDR3 nucleotides read TGTGCCAGCTCACCAGGGGTAGGGGGCTCCGAGCAGTTCTTC. Protein sequence: CASSPGVGGSEQFF. The full variable domain, completed using reference TRBV18 and TRBJ2-1, is NAGVMQNPRHLVRRRGQEARLRCSPMKGHSHVYWYRQLPEEGLKFMVYLQKENIIDESGMPKERFSAEFPKEGPSILRIQQVVRGDSAAYFCASSPGVGGSEQFFGPGTRLTVL.

This CDR3 is CASSETTSGRSGELFF. Written as DNA, the CDR3 is TGTGCCAGCAGTGAAACGACTAGCGGGAGATCCGGGGAGCTGTTTTTT. The chain links TRBV2 to TRBJ2-2; 12 nucleotides line up with TRBD2. Looked up from germline, CDR1 is SNHLY and CDR2 is FYNNEI. The V segment lost 2 bases and the J segment 6 bases; nucleotides outside the gene matches: 4. The CDR3 has 16 residues.

This clone was found once. This chain connects TRBV28 to TRBJ2-7; tentative D call: TRBD1 (6 bases). The V end was cut by 2 bases, the J end by 2 bases, with 10 bases between. CDR1 is MDHEN and CDR2 is SYDVKM in the germline V gene. CDR3 length: 14 amino acids. CDR3 sequence reads: CASSLAGVTYEQYF. The CDR3 DNA reads TGTGCCAGCAGTTTAGCAGGGGTCACCTACGAGCAGTACTTC.

The J gene is TRBJ2-1, the V gene TRBV9; the match to TRBD1 covers 9 bases. V was pared by 3 bases and J by 4 bases, with 2 bases of the junction left unmatched. This CDR3 comprises 14 residues. CDR1 is SGDLS, CDR2 YYNGEE, per germline. CDR3 DNA: TGTGCCAGCAGCGAAGGACAGGGGTACAATGAGCAGTTCTTC. This sequence encodes CASSEGQGYNEQFF. The full variable domain, rest sourced from reference TRBV9 and TRBJ2-1, is DSGVTQTPKHLITATGQRVTLRCSPRSGDLSVYWYQQSLDQGLQFLIQYYNGEERAKGNILERFSAQQFPDLHSELNLSSLELGDSALYFCASSEGQGYNEQFFGPGTRLTVL.

J is TRBJ2-7 and V is TRBV27; the D gene is possibly TRBD2 (5 bases). The V end lost 5 bases, the J end lost 2 bases, and 13 bases lay between the germline ends. The CDR3 spans 14 residues. CDR1 is MNHEY, CDR2 SMNVEV, per germline (reference sequence). CDR3 region: CASSPWTGTYEQYF. CDR3 bases: TGTGCCAGCAGTCCATGGACGGGGACCTACGAGCAGTACTTC.

This clone was observed a few times. The chain links TRBV10-3 to TRBJ2-2; 11 nucleotides align to TRBD2. Looked up from germline, CDR1 is ENHRY and CDR2 is SYGVKD. The trim removed 2 bases at V and 7 bases at J, leaving 0 bases unmatched. There are 14 residues in the CDR3. The CDR3 protein is CAISETSGSGELFF. CDR3 DNA sequence: TGTGCCATCAGTGAGACTAGCGGGAGCGGGGAGCTGTTTTTT.

This clone was counted only a few times. CDR3 nucleotide sequence: TGTGCCAGTAGTATGCTCACGGGGGGAGGCTACGAGCAGTACTTC. Translating gives CASSMLTGGGYEQYF. The rearrangement joins TRBV19 to TRBJ2-7; 7 bases map to TRBD2. This CDR3 is 15 amino acids long. V dropped 3 bases and J dropped 3; count of bases not matched to a gene: 8. Germline lookup yields CDR1 LNHDA and CDR2 SQIVND (reference sequence).

This clone has only one observation. The V call is TRBV19, the J call TRBJ2-7; TRBD1 might be the D (6 bases). Looked up from germline, CDR1 is LNHDA and CDR2 is SQIVND (reference sequence). CDR3 length equals 15 residues. V shed 6 bases and J shed 2 bases, with 17 bases lying between them. CDR3 sequence reads: CASSKLDRLPYEQYF. As DNA, the CDR3 is TGTGCCAGTAGCAAACTCGACAGGCTTCCCTACGAGCAGTACTTC.

The chain uses TRBV18 and TRBJ1-1, with D possibly being TRBD1 (6 bases). This CDR3 comprises 14 residues. CDR1 and CDR2 (germline): KGHSH, LQKENI. Deletions cut 0 bases from V and 3 bases from J, with 8 bases between. Here the CDR3 DNA reads TGTGCCAGCTCACCACCCAGGGGAGACACTGAAGCTTTCTTT. Translated: CASSPPRGDTEAFF. Filled out from reference TRBV18 and TRBJ1-1, the complete variable domain reads NAGVMQNPRHLVRRRGQEARLRCSPMKGHSHVYWYRQLPEEGLKFMVYLQKENIIDESGMPKERFSAEFPKEGPSILRIQQVVRGDSAAYFCASSPPRGDTEAFFGQGTRLTVV.

This clone appeared a single time. The chain joins TRBV5-4 to TRBJ2-7; 11 nucleotides align to TRBD2. Germline CDR1 reads SGHNT; CDR2 reads YYREEE (reference sequence). The V and J ends lost 4 bases and 5 bases, in that order; junction bases with no gene match: 8. This CDR3 spans 15 amino acids. In DNA, the CDR3 is TGTGCCAGCAGCCCTACTAGCGGGAGATTCCACGAGCAGTACTTC. Protein product: CASSPTSGRFHEQYF.

The V and J genes are TRBV11-2 and TRBJ1-1; 8 bases are shared with TRBD1. After removal of 5 bases from V and 4 bases from J, the junction contained 3 bases not matched to a gene. The germline V gene encodes CDR1 SGHAT and CDR2 FQNNGV. There are 13 residues in the CDR3. CDR3 nucleotides: TGTGCCAGCAGCATAACAGGGGGCACTGAAGCTTTCTTT. Its protein is CASSITGGTEAFF.

J is TRBJ1-1 and V is TRBV6-6; tentative D call: TRBD1 (6 bases). V lost 7 bases, J lost 0 bases, and 18 bases lay in between. The length of the CDR3 is 16 residues. Germline V gene lookup returns CDR1 MNHNY and CDR2 SVGAGI (reference sequence). The CDR3 spells CASTRRGGNMNTEAFF. DNA of the CDR3: TGTGCCAGCACCCGAAGGGGGGGGAACATGAACACTGAAGCTTTCTTT.

The chain couples TRBV5-1 to TRBJ2-4, with a possible D match to TRBD1 (6 bases). This CDR3 is 13 amino acids long. The germline CDR1 and CDR2 sequences are SGHRS and YFSETQ. The V and J ends lost 2 bases and 5 bases respectively, with 8 bases between them. Here the CDR3 DNA reads TGCGCCAGCAGCTTAGGACAGCAAAACATTCAGTACTTC. Protein product: CASSLGQQNIQYF.

The chain employs TRBV18 and TRBJ2-2, with 7 bases aligning to TRBD2. CDR1 is KGHSH, CDR2 LQKENI, per germline. Unmatched junction bases numbered 4, after V lost 6 bases and J lost 3 bases. The CDR3 has 14 amino acids. This CDR3 is CASSRREDTGELFF. In DNA form, the CDR3 reads TGTGCCAGCTCCCGACGGGAGGACACCGGGGAGCTGTTTTTT.

J is TRBJ2-1 and V is TRBV20-1; TRBD2 is a possible D gene (6 bases). Germline V CDR1 and CDR2: DFQATT, SNEGSKA (reference sequence). The CDR3 contains 11 residues. V was trimmed by 5 bases and J by 8 bases, leaving 10 bases between them. The CDR3 loop reads CSAPTSHEQFF. The CDR3 nucleotides read TGCAGTGCTCCTACTAGCCATGAGCAGTTCTTC.

This clone was counted once. The CDR3, as DNA: TGTGCCAGCAGTGAAGGGAGGGGACAGGGACAGCCCCAGCATTTT. Translating it yields CASSEGRGQGQPQHF. The chain uses TRBV2 and TRBJ1-5, with 9 bases lining up with TRBD1. Per germline, CDR1 SNHLY and CDR2 FYNNEI. The CDR3 sequence is 15 residues long. V trimming: 1 base; J trimming: 7 bases; junction bases outside the gene matches: 5.